The rows below give T cell receptor beta chains drawn from one sample of a study of shared clonotypes between healthy human individuals. TCRdb's table, derived via immunoSEQ multiplex PCR, lists solely in-frame clones and lacks some. The data show about 960,000 clones, about three quarters seen once. Sequenced sample: memory CD4+ T cells sorted from blood. Receptors originate from a man between 18 and 35 years old in good health. CDR3s include the opening cysteine and the closing phenylalanine or tryptophan. The order of the fields is D gene, V gene, clone size, J gene, CDR3 length, CDR3 DNA, CDR3 protein. The D gene is left open where the match is weak. Size values are once, few and many counts, or a class for expanded clones, and some rows have none.

>TRBD1|TRBV5-1|-|TRBJ2-2|16
TGCGCCAGCAGCTCGTGGGGACAGGGAGGTACCGGGGAGCTGTTTTTT
CASSSWGQGGTGELFF
>-|TRBV6-1|few|TRBJ1-2|15
TGTGCCAGCAGTGAAATCGTTGGCGTTAACTATGGCTACACCTTC
CASSEIVGVNYGYTF
>-|TRBV18|-|TRBJ2-7|18
TGTGCCAGCTCACCTATTAGGGCGGGACAGCTCCTCTCCTACGAGCAGTACTTC
CASSPIRAGQLLSYEQYF
>-|TRBV25-1|-|TRBJ1-2|14
TGTGCCAGCAGTGAATTGGGGCGCGACTATGGCTACACCTTC
CASSELGRDYGYTF
>-|TRBV27|-|TRBJ2-6|15
TGTGCCAGCAGTTTGGAGGGAAGGGCAGCCAACGTCCTGACTTTC
CASSLEGRAANVLTF
>-|TRBV7-9|-|TRBJ2-3|13
TGTGCCAGCAGCCTCGACAGAAAAGATACGCAGTATTTT
CASSLDRKDTQYF
>-|TRBV5-1|-|TRBJ1-5|15
TGCGCCAGCAGCTTGACGGGGGGCCTCAATCAGCCCCAGCATTTT
CASSLTGGLNQPQHF
>-|TRBV7-8|-|TRBJ2-7|12
TGTGCCAGCAGCTTCGGACCCTACGAGCAGTACTTC
CASSFGPYEQYF
>TRBD2|TRBV11-3|once|TRBJ2-1|16
TGTGCCAGCAGCTTTTTTAGCGGGGGGGGCTACAATGAGCAGTTCTTC
CASSFFSGGGYNEQFF
>-|TRBV30|-|TRBJ2-6|14
TGTGCCTGGAGTGTAGGCTCTGGGGCCAACGTCCTGACTTTC
CAWSVGSGANVLTF
>-|TRBV21-1|-|TRBJ2-1|14
TGTGCCAGCAGCAAAATTCCCAGCCCGAATGAGCAGTTCTTC
CASSKIPSPNEQFF
>-|TRBV6-1|many|TRBJ1-5|15
TGTGCCAGCAGTGGGGGCGGGGCCCGCAATCAGCCCCAGCATTTT
CASSGGGARNQPQHF
>-|TRBV18|once|TRBJ2-7|13
TGTGCCAGCCGGGAAGTCGGCAAGTACGAGCAGTACTTC
CASREVGKYEQYF
>-|TRBV18|-|TRBJ1-4|15
TGTGCCAGCTCACCGAACGACAGGCTTTTTGAAAAACTGTTTTTT
CASSPNDRLFEKLFF
>TRBD1|TRBV10-1|-|TRBJ1-6|21
TGCGCCATCACGATGCTTATTCCGGGTACGGGACAGGGGGCTGATAATTCACCCCTCCACTTT
CAITMLIPGTGQGADNSPLHF
>TRBD1|TRBV10-3|-|TRBJ2-3|17
TGTGCCATCAGCTCAAGCCGGGACAGGGGTAGAACAGATACGCAGTATTTT
CAISSSRDRGRTDTQYF
>-|TRBV4-3|few|TRBJ1-1|13
TGCGCCAGCAGCCAAGATCGGAACACTGAAGCTTTCTTT
CASSQDRNTEAFF
>TRBD1|TRBV6-5|-|TRBJ1-4|14
TGTGCCAGCAGAATACAGGGGGCGCATGAAAAACTGTTTTTT
CASRIQGAHEKLFF
>TRBD1|TRBV11-3|-|TRBJ2-2|15
TGTGCCAGCAGCTTAGAGCAGGGGGTCTCCGGGGAGCTGTTTTTT
CASSLEQGVSGELFF